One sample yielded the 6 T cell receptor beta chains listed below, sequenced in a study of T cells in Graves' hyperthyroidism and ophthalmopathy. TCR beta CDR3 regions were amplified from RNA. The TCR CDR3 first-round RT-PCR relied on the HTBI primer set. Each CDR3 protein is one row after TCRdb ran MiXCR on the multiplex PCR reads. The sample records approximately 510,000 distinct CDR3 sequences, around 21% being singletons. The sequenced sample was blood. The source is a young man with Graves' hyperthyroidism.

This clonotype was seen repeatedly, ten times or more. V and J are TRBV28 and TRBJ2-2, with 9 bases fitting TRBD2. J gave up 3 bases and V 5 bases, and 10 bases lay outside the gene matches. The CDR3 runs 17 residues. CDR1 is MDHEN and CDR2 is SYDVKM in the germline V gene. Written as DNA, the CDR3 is TGTGCCAGCAGTCCAAGTATAGCGGGGGATCACACCGGGGAGCTGTTTTTT. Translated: CASSPSIAGDHTGELFF. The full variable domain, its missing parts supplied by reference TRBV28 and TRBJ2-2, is DVKVTQSSRYLVKRTGEKVFLECVQDMDHENMFWYRQDPGLGLRLIYFSYDVKMKEKGDIPEGYSVSREKKERFSLILESASTNQTSMYLCASSPSIAGDHTGELFFGEGSRLTVL.

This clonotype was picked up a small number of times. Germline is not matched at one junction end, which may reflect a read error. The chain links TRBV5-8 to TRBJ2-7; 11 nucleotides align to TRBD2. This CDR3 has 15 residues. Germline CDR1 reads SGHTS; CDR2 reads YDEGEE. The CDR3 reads CASSHGRTSGHEQCF. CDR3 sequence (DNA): TGTGCCAGCAGCCATGGACGGACTAGCGGGCACGAGCAGTGCTTC.

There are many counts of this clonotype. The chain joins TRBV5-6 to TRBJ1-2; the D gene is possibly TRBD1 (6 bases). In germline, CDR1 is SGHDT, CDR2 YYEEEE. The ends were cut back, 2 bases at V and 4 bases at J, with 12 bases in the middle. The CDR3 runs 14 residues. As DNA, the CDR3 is TGTGCCAGCAGCTTCCGGGGGCGCGGCTATGGCTACACCTTC. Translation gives CASSFRGRGYGYTF.

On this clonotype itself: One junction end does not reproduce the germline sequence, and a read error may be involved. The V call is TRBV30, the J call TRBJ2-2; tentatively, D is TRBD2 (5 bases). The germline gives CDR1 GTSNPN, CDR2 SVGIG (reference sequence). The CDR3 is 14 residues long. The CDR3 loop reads CAWSAVMATGELCF. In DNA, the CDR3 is TGTGCCTGGAGTGCGGTAATGGCTACCGGGGAGCTGTGTTTT. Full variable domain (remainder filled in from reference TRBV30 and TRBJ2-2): SQTIHQWPATLVQPVGSPLSLECTVEGTSNPNLYWYRQAAGRGLQLLFYSVGIGQISSEVPQNLSASRPQDRQFILSSKKLLLSDSGFYLCAWSAVMATGELCFGEGSRLTVL.

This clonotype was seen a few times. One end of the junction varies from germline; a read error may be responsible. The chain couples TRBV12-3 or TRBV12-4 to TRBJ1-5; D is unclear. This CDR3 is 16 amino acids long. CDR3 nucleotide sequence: TGTGCCAGCAGCTTAGCGGGGTTGGGGAGCAATCAGCCCCAGCATTTT. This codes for CASSLAGLGSNQPQHF.

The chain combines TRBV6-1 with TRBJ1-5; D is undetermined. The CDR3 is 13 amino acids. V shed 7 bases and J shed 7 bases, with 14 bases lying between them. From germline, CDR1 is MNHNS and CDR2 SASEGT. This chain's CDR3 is CASIGFEGQPQHF. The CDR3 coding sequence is TGTGCCAGCATAGGATTTGAAGGCCAGCCCCAGCATTTT.